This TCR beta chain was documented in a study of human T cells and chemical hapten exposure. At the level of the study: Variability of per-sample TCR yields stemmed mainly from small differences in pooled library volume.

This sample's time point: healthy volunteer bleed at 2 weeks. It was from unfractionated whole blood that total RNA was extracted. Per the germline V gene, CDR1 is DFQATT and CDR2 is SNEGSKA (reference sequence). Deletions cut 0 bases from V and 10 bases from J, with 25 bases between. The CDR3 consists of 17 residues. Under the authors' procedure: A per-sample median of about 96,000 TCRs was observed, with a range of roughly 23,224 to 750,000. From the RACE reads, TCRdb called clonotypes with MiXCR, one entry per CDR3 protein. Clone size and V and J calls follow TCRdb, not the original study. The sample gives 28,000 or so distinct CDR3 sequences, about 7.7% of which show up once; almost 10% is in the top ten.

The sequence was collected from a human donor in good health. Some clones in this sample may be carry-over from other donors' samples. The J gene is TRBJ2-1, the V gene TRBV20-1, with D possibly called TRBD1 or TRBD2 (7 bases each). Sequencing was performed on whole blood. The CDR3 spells CSARDSLEGAWGGEQFF. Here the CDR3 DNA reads TGCAGTGCTAGAGATTCACTCGAGGGGGCCTGGGGGGGGGAGCAGTTCTTC.